This section outlines one T cell receptor (beta chain) sequence together with its context. Antigen: not known. PCR was performed using 60 Vbeta and 13 Jbeta primers. Produced via immunoSEQ multiplex PCR; TCRdb's table is partial and in-frame only. The sample shows 80,000 to 100,000 clones, about four fifths of them seen only once. J gave up 6 bases and V 5 bases, and 14 bases lay outside the gene matches. Germline CDR1 is SSHAT and CDR2 is FNYEAQ (reference sequence). The CDR3 length is 17 residues. This sample is drawn from a study of cytomegalovirus exposure and HLA in healthy donors. Across the study: The roughly 100 million unique TCR beta sequences, from around 200 million T cells, were found by an earlier analysis. Study-wide points: Near-uniform donor sequencing depth was presumed by presence/absence analyses.

The clonotype originates from a man aged 18 to 29 in good health and CMV-seropositive. The chain recombines TRBV7-7 with TRBJ2-1; 9 bases fit TRBD2. Sequencing was performed on PBMCs. CDR3 nucleotide sequence: TGTGCCAGCAGCCCCGAAGTCGCGGGGGGGCCCCGCAATGAGCAGTTCTTC. Translated: CASSPEVAGGPRNEQFF.